Sequencing of this TCR beta chain was carried out in a study of CD8 T cells in ankylosing spondylitis. TCRdb processed the 5' RACE reads anew with MiXCR; each CDR3 protein has one entry. Among 250,000 or so distinct CDR3 sequences listed, roughly 18% were seen once. The sample holds a few counts of this clonotype. Its antigen is currently unknown. Overall study findings and caveats: Disease-linked clones were CD8+ and relatively rare in peripheral blood.

Sequencing was performed on blood, either unsorted or a sorted T cell fraction (not recorded which). This sequence originates from a male donor with ankylosing spondylitis or in good health (not recorded which).

The CDR3 nucleotides read TGTGCCAGCAGTTTAGGGGGGGCTAGCGTATACTCCTACGAGCAGTACTTC. Translating it yields CASSLGGASVYSYEQYF. The chain carries TRBV28 and TRBJ2-7; tentative D call: TRBD2 (7 bases). CDR3 length: 17 amino acids. V was clipped by 2 bases and J by 0 bases, with 17 bases between them. Germline-derived CDR1 and CDR2 are MDHEN and SYDVKM.